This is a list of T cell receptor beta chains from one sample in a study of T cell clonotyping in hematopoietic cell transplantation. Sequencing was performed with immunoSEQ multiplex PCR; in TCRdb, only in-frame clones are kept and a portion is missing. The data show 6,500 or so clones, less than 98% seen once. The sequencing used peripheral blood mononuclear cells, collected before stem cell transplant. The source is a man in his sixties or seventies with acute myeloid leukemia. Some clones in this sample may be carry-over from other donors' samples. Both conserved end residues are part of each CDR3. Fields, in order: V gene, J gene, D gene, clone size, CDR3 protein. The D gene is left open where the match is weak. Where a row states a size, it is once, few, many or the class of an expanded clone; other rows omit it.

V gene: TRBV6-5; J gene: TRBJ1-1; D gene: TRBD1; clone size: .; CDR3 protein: CASSYDRDKLGAFF
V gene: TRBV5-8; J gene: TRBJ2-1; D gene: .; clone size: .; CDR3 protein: CASSLGESSYNEQFF
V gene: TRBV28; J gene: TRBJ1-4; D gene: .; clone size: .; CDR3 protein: CASSLGQNEKLFF
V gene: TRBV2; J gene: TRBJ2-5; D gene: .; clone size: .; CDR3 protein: CASSEATPETQYF
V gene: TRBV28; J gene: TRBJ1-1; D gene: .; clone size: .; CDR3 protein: CASSFAGGAFF
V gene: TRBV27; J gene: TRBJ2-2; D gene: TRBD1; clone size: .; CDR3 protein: CASSHGEVTGANTGELFF
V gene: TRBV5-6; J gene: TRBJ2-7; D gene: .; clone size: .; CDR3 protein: CASSWTGLPYEQYF
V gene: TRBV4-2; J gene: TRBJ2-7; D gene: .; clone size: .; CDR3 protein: CASSQPDYEQYF
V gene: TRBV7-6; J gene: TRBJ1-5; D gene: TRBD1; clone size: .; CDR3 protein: CASSPLYGDRGFQPQHF
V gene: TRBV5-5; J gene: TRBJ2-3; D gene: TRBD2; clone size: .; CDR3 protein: CASSPPGLAGVDTQYF
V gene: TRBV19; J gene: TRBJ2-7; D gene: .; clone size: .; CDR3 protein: CASIRTQGSYEQYF
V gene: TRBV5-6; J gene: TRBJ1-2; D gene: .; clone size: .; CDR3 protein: CASSFRTGISYTF
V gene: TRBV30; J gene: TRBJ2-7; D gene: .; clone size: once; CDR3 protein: CAWNGGAYEQYF
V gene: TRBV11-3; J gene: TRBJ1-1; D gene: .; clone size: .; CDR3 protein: CASSLSRSGADTEAFF
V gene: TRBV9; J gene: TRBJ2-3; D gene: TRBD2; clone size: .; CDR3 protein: CASSVTSGGFPSTDTQYF
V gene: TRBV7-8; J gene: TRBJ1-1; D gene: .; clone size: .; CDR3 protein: CASSLAGSLGTEAFF
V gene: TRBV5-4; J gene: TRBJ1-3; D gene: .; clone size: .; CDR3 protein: CASSHPDSGNTIYF
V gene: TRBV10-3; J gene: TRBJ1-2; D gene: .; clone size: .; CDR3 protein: CAGRDTSRYGYTF
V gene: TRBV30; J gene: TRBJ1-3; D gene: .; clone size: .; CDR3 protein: CAWSQMTAKSGNTIYF
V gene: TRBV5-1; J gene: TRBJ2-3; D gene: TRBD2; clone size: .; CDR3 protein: CASSFTWTSGREDTQYF
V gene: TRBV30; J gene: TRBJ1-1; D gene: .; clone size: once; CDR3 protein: CACSLRENTEAFF
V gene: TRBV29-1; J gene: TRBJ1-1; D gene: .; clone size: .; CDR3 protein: CSVETGNEAFF
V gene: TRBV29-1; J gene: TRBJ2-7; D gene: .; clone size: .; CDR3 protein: CSVGAFSYEQYF
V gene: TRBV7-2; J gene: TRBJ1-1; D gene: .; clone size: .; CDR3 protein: CASSFMREAFF
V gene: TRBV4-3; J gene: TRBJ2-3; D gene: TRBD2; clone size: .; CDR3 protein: CASSQVGGRSTDTQYF
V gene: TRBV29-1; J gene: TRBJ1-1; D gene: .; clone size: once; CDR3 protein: CSVEWGNTEAFF
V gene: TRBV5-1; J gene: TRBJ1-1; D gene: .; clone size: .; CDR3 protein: CASSLVGGVTEAFF
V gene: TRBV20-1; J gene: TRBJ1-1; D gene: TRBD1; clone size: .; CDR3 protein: CSATGGAEAFF
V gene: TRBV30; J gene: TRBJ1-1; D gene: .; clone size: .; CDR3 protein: CAWSLGDRSNTEAFF
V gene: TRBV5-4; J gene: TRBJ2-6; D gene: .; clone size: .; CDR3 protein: CASTPGGAAGANVLTF
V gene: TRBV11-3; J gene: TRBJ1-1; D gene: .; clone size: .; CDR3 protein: CATSGQLNTEAFF
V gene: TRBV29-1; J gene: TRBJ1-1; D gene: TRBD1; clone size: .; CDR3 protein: CSVTRQQGDTEAFF
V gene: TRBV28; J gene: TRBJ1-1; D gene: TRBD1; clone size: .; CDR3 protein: CASSPSNRGAFF
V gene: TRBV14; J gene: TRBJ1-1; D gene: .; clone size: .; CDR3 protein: CASSQRRGSGDTEAFF
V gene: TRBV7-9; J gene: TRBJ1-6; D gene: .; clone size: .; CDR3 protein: CASSLGDSPLHF
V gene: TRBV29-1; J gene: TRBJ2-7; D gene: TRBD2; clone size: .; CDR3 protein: CSVEDSRDYLPREQYF
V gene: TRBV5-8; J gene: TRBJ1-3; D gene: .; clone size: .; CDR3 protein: CASSFGRDPGNTIYF
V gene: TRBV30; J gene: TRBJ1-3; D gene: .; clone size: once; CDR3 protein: CACQDSSSGNTIYF
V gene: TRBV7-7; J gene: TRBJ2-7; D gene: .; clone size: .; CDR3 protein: CASSLALGQISLCYEQYF
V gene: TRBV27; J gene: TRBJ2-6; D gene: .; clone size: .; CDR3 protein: CASSLRRQGGYAGANVLTF
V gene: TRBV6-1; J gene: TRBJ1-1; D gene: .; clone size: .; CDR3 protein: CASSEFMAGTEAFF
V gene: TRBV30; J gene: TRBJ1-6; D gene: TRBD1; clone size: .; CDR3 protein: CAWCRTGGNSPLHF
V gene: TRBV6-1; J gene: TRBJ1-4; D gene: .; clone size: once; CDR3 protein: CASSEASFNEKLFF
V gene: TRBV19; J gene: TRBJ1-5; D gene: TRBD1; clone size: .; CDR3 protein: CASSIAQGSNQPQHF
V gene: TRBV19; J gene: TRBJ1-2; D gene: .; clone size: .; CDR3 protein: CASSIMTGPGGYTF
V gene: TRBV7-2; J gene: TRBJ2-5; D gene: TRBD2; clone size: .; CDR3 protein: CASSLQSGGGQETQYF